Shown below are 20 T cell receptor beta chains from a single sample sequenced in a study of T cells in Graves' hyperthyroidism and ophthalmopathy (dated by TCRdb to between 2018 and 2021). Libraries were built with multiplex PCR. Sequencing instrument: Illumina HiSeq 2000. TCR beta CDR3 regions were amplified from RNA transcripts. For the first round of RT-PCR on the TCR CDR3, the HTBI primer set was used together with the Qiagen OneStep RT-PCR kit. TCRdb redid the processing of the public reads, applying fastp at Q25 and MiXCR, and retained in-frame beta chains. Each entry is one CDR3 protein sequence, shown with its most common DNA and genes. Across this sample there are about 410,000 distinct CDR3 sequences, with around 15% seen only once. About 13% of the sample belongs to the ten largest clones. Sequencing used blood. The receptors originated from a man between 18 and 29 years old with Graves' ophthalmopathy.

This clonotype was recorded many times. This chain uses TRBV7-2 with TRBJ2-1; the D is unclear. This CDR3 contains 13 residues. Looked up from germline, CDR1 is SGHTA and CDR2 is FQGNSA. The V gene lost 6 bases and the J gene lost 14 bases, with 20 bases spanning the gap. This CDR3 is CASRDGGGSVEFF. DNA for the CDR3: TGTGCCAGCAGGGATGGCGGTGGTTCTGTAGAGTTCTTC.

The chain couples TRBV19 to TRBJ2-3, with 9 bases fitting TRBD2. The length of the CDR3 is 19 residues. V dropped 5 bases and J dropped 0; count of bases not matched to a gene: 15. Germline CDR1 and CDR2: LNHDA and SQIVND (reference sequence). The CDR3 bases are TGTGCCAGTAGTTCTACTAGCGGGTCGGCCACCCCTAGCACAGATACGCAGTATTTT. It is translated as CASSSTSGSATPSTDTQYF.

This clonotype occurred many times. The rearrangement joins TRBV7-9 to TRBJ1-1; D possibly corresponds to TRBD1 (6 bases). The CDR3 is made up of 15 amino acids. The germline V gene has CDR1 SEHNR and CDR2 FQNEAQ (reference sequence). V lost 4 bases to trimming and J lost 4 bases, with 16 bases between them. CDR3 residues: CASSSRTGAATEAFF. The DNA of the CDR3 is TGTGCCAGCAGCTCAAGAACGGGGGCTGCCACTGAAGCTTTCTTT.

In its sample, this clonotype was seen many times. The rearrangement joins TRBV5-1 to TRBJ2-7; 10 bases are shared with TRBD1. The CDR3 has 15 amino acids. The V and J ends lost 0 bases and 3 bases, in that order; junction bases with no gene match: 3. CDR1 and CDR2 from the germline V gene are SGHRS and YFSETQ. The CDR3 spells CASSLEDRGIYEQYF. In DNA form, the CDR3 reads TGCGCCAGCAGCTTGGAGGACAGGGGGATCTACGAGCAGTACTTC.

This clonotype was counted many times. This chain uses TRBV7-9 with TRBJ2-5, with 7 bases matching TRBD1. Trimming took 7 bases from V and 5 from J; bases not matched to a gene: 13. The germline CDR1 and CDR2 sequences are SEHNR and FQNEAQ (reference sequence). This CDR3 comprises 15 residues. CDR3 amino acids: CASTGQAITGETQYF. Here the CDR3 DNA reads TGTGCCAGCACCGGACAGGCAATCACAGGGGAGACCCAGTACTTC. Drawing the rest from reference TRBV7-9 and TRBJ2-5, the complete variable domain is DTGVSQNPRHKITKRGQNVTFRCDPISEHNRLYWYRQTLGQGPEFLTYFQNEAQLEKSRLLSDRFSAERPKGSFSTLEIQRTEQGDSAMYLCASTGQAITGETQYFGPGTRLLVL.

This clonotype was counted a few times. The chain employs TRBV6-1 and TRBJ1-5; D uncertain. Trimming stripped 5 bases from V and 9 bases from J, with 14 bases between. The CDR3 has 13 amino acids. The V gene's germline CDR1 is MNHNS and CDR2 SASEGT. As DNA, the CDR3 is TGTGCCAGCAGTTCGCTAAAGGCCCGGCCCCAGCATTTT. Protein sequence: CASSSLKARPQHF.

This clonotype has at least ten counts. V usage is TRBV7-6 and J usage is TRBJ1-5, with D possibly being TRBD1 (5 bases). The CDR3 consists of 15 residues. Germline CDR1 is SGHVS and CDR2 is FNYEAQ. Trimming pared 5 bases from V and 4 bases from J, leaving 15 bases between. CDR3 coding DNA: TGTGCCAGCAGCCGCCAATCAGGGCTTAATCAGCCCCAGCATTTT. As protein: CASSRQSGLNQPQHF.

This sequence joins TRBV10-2 and TRBJ2-2; D gene unclear. The CDR3 has 15 amino acids. Germline-derived CDR1 and CDR2 are WSHSY and SAAADI. Between the trimmed V and J ends, which lost 6 bases and 1 base, there was a span of 12 bases. The DNA of the CDR3 is TGCGCCAGCAGAGGGAATCAAAGGAACACCGGGGAGCTGTTTTTT. Amino acid sequence: CASRGNQRNTGELFF.

This clonotype was detected ten times or more. CDR3 in amino acids: CASSRQLGWGYGYTF. Here the CDR3 DNA reads TGTGCCAGCAGTCGACAGTTGGGGTGGGGCTATGGCTACACCTTC. The chain employs TRBV6-1 and TRBJ1-2, with D possibly TRBD1 on 5 matching bases. Germline values: CDR1 MNHNS, CDR2 SASEGT. The CDR3 has 15 residues. Trimming removed 5 bases at V and 4 bases at J, with 17 bases between.

This clonotype was seen at least ten times. The chain combines TRBV30 with TRBJ2-7; D remains unclear. The CDR3 runs 15 residues. The germline V gene has CDR1 GTSNPN and CDR2 SVGIG (reference sequence). V was clipped by 7 bases and J by 3 bases, with 22 bases between them. CDR3 DNA sequence: TGTGCCTCCTCCTGGGGTTCCCTCCTTCTCTACGAGCAGTACTTC. Protein sequence: CASSWGSLLLYEQYF.

This clonotype occurred a few times. V usage is TRBV27 and J usage is TRBJ2-5; no firm D call. Trimming left V 3 bases short and J 5 bases short, with 10 bases between. The CDR3 sequence is 13 residues long. Germline V lookup: CDR1 MNHEY, CDR2 SMNVEV (reference sequence). The CDR3 loop reads CASSFAGAETQYF. CDR3 nucleotides: TGTGCCAGCAGTTTTGCCGGAGCGGAGACCCAGTACTTC.

This clonotype was seen ten or more times. V usage is TRBV2 and J usage is TRBJ1-4; 7 bases match TRBD1. There are 15 residues in the CDR3. CDR1 SNHLY and CDR2 FYNNEI come from the germline V gene. V lost 8 bases and J lost 0; bases outside the gene matches: 6. The CDR3 is CASQGGWATNEKLFF. CDR3 sequence (DNA): TGTGCCAGCCAGGGGGGATGGGCAACTAATGAAAAACTGTTTTTT.

This clonotype was seen ten or more times. This sequence joins TRBV20-1 and TRBJ2-1; D possibly uses TRBD1 or TRBD2 (5 bases each). Per germline, CDR1 DFQATT and CDR2 SNEGSKA (reference sequence). CDR3 length: 15 residues. V lost 6 bases and J 6 bases, leaving 21 bases between the germline ends. CDR3 bases: TGCAGTGCCCTGGACACAAAATGGAGGAGCAATGAGCAGTTCTTC. Encoded protein: CSALDTKWRSNEQFF.

V is TRBV28 and J is TRBJ1-6; TRBD1 agrees at 10 bases. The CDR3 length is 15 residues. V was clipped by 6 bases and J by 9 bases; unmatched bases: 8. The germline V gene encodes CDR1 MDHEN and CDR2 SYDVKM. The CDR3 is CASSLPGQGFSPLHF. The CDR3 nucleotides are TGTGCCAGCAGCTTACCGGGACAGGGGTTTTCACCCCTCCACTTT.

The J gene is TRBJ2-2, the V gene TRBV20-1; 7 positions match TRBD1. The CDR3 sequence is 14 residues long. Germline CDR1 DFQATT, CDR2 SNEGSKA (reference sequence). The V and J ends lost 7 bases and 6 bases, in that order; junction bases with no gene match: 11. The CDR3 DNA reads as TGCAGTGGGGCCAGGGGGATCGGCGCCGGGGAGCTGTTTTTT. Residues: CSGARGIGAGELFF.

The sample holds many counts of this clonotype. The V and J genes are TRBV7-2 and TRBJ1-5; possible D gene TRBD1, 6 bases. The germline V and J ends were trimmed by 7 bases and 8 bases, with 18 bases remaining between them. The germline gives CDR1 SGHTA, CDR2 FQGNSA. The CDR3 totals 14 residues. CDR3 coding DNA: TGTGCCAGCACTGGGGGCGCGAATATAGAGCCCCAGCATTTT. Translated, it gives CASTGGANIEPQHF.

As for this clonotype: A much more abundant neighbour one base away suggests this may be a read error. The chain couples TRBV20-1 to TRBJ2-7; weak D call: TRBD1 (6 bases). The CDR3 is made up of 13 amino acids. The germline CDR1 and CDR2 sequences are DFQATT and SNEGSKA (reference sequence). V dropped 3 bases and J dropped 0 bases, with 9 bases sitting between them. CDR3 nucleotide sequence: TGCAGTGCTAGCCGGGACAACTCCTACGAGCAGTACTTC. It is translated as CSASRDNSYEQYF.

This chain joins TRBV15 and TRBJ1-6, with D unresolved. Trimming shortened V by 1 base and J by 9 bases, and 7 bases separated the two germline ends. Germline V gene lookup returns CDR1 LNHNV and CDR2 YYDKDF (reference sequence). CDR3 length: 13 residues. In DNA, the CDR3 is TGTGCCACCAGCAGAGCCGGAAGTTCACCCCTCCACTTT. Translated, it gives CATSRAGSSPLHF.

This clonotype was seen repeatedly, ten times or more. This rearrangement joins TRBV12-3 or TRBV12-4 to TRBJ1-2, with no clear D. The CDR3 is 14 amino acids. V lost 5 bases to trimming and J lost 5 bases, with 15 bases between them. The CDR3 here is CASSNRSPMYGYTF. In nucleotides, the CDR3 is TGTGCCAGCAGTAACAGAAGTCCAATGTATGGCTACACCTTC.

This clonotype was observed at least ten times. The chain links TRBV20-1 to TRBJ2-3; 7 bases align to TRBD2. J lost 4 bases, V lost 5 bases, and 6 bases had no gene match. The CDR3 length is 13 residues. Germline values: CDR1 DFQATT, CDR2 SNEGSKA (reference sequence). The CDR3 loop reads CSASRERADTQYF. The CDR3 coding sequence is TGCAGTGCTTCGCGGGAGAGAGCAGATACGCAGTATTTT.